The entry below describes one T cell receptor (beta chain). Antigen specificity is unknown. This sample was included in a study of OX40 agonist ivuxolimab in advanced cancers. Study-wide context: Dose-escalation patients' cancers were hepatocellular carcinoma, melanoma, renal cell or head and neck cancer. Among those enrolled, mean age was roughly 62 years (range roughly 23 to 79) and about 81% were male.

Profiling relied on immunoSEQ multiplex PCR, and the TCRdb table lists in-frame clones only, not all of them. The sample lists roughly 11,000 clones; approximately 75% were seen once. Germline V gene sequence: CDR1 MGHRA, CDR2 YSYEKL. V was cut by 0 bases and J by 4 bases, with 10 bases left in between. CDR3 length: 15 amino acids. Points from the study as a whole: Some patients who did not respond also had low normalized T-cell clonal expansion.

Samples were taken at baseline and on day 1 of cycles 4 and 7. The source material was CD4+ or CD8+ T cells sorted from blood, sampled in a trial of the OX40 agonist ivuxolimab. The rearrangement joins TRBV4-1 to TRBJ1-5, with D possibly TRBD1 on 6 matching bases. The sequence was collected from an adult with an advanced solid tumor such as melanoma, head and neck, liver or kidney cancer. The CDR3 DNA sequence: TGCGCCAGCAGCCAAGATCCCGGGACAAATCAGCCCCAGCATTTT. It yields the protein CASSQDPGTNQPQHF.